These T cell receptor beta chains were read from a single sample in a study of persistence of HIV-infected CD4 T cells. These TCRs' antigens remain unknown. Repertoires were generated with immunoSEQ multiplex PCR, while TCRdb's copy carries only in-frame clones and drops some. Altogether about 30,000 clones are present, approximately 66% being singletons, with the ten largest covering roughly 1.3%. The material was CD4+ T cells sorted from PBMCs after approximately 19-hour stimulation, obtained from a patient who received antiretroviral therapy. All receptors derive from an adult man with HIV who was CMV-seropositive. The CDR3 runs from the conserved cysteine through the conserved F or W. The order of the fields is clone size, CDR3 length, D gene, V gene, J gene, CDR3 DNA, CDR3 protein. The D gene is left open where the match is weak. Clone size is not always given. Where it is, it says once, few, many or a class for expanded clones.

size: few; length: 14; D: -; V: TRBV27; J: TRBJ1-5; DNA: TGTGCCAGCAGTTTATATCAGGACAATCAGCCCCAGCATTTT; CDR3: CASSLYQDNQPQHF
size: -; length: 15; D: -; V: TRBV7-2; J: TRBJ2-3; DNA: TGTGCCAGCAGCGCGAACCCCAGAGTAACAGATACGCAGTATTTT; CDR3: CASSANPRVTDTQYF
size: once; length: 15; D: TRBD1; V: TRBV12-5; J: TRBJ2-1; DNA: TGTGCTAGTGGTTTGGTACAGGGCAGGGGGCATGAGCAGTTCTTC; CDR3: CASGLVQGRGHEQFF
size: -; length: 15; D: -; V: TRBV28; J: TRBJ1-3; DNA: TGTGCCAGCAGTATTAGAACAGGGAATGGAAACACCATATATTTT; CDR3: CASSIRTGNGNTIYF
size: -; length: 16; D: -; V: TRBV28; J: TRBJ2-2; DNA: TGTGCCAGCACCAACCCCCGGAGAGGGGACACCGGGGAGCTGTTTTTT; CDR3: CASTNPRRGDTGELFF
size: once; length: 15; D: -; V: TRBV6-6; J: TRBJ1-1; DNA: TGTGCCAGCAGTTATGTACAGGGCAGGAACACTGAAGCTTTCTTT; CDR3: CASSYVQGRNTEAFF
size: -; length: 17; D: -; V: TRBV18; J: TRBJ2-4; DNA: TGTGCCAGCTCACCACCGGGTGCGGACGGAGACAAAAACATTCAGTACTTC; CDR3: CASSPPGADGDKNIQYF
size: once; length: 13; D: -; V: TRBV6-1; J: TRBJ2-4; DNA: TGTGCCAGCAGTGAACGGCCCAGGGACATTCAGTACTTC; CDR3: CASSERPRDIQYF
size: few; length: 15; D: TRBD1; V: TRBV19; J: TRBJ2-4; DNA: TGTGCCAGTAGTCCCGGGACAGCATTAAAAAACATTCAGTACTTC; CDR3: CASSPGTALKNIQYF
size: few; length: 17; D: -; V: TRBV10-3; J: TRBJ1-2; DNA: TGTGCCATCAGCCCTGCGGGTGTTGGGGAAACGAACTATGGCTACACCTTC; CDR3: CAISPAGVGETNYGYTF
size: -; length: 11; D: -; V: TRBV7-2; J: TRBJ2-1; DNA: TGTGCCAGCAGCCCGCGAAATGAGCAGTTCTTC; CDR3: CASSPRNEQFF
size: few; length: 15; D: TRBD1; V: TRBV7-2; J: TRBJ1-3; DNA: TGTGCCAGCAGCACCACAGGGGGCTCCGGAAACACCATATATTTT; CDR3: CASSTTGGSGNTIYF
size: -; length: 15; D: TRBD2; V: TRBV2; J: TRBJ2-3; DNA: TGTGCCAGCAGAAAGAGCGGGGGGCCAGGGGATACGCAGTATTTT; CDR3: CASRKSGGPGDTQYF
size: -; length: 14; D: -; V: TRBV19; J: TRBJ1-3; DNA: TGTGCCAGTAGTTACCGGAGCTCTGGAAACACCATATATTTT; CDR3: CASSYRSSGNTIYF
size: -; length: 16; D: -; V: TRBV5-5; J: TRBJ1-4; DNA: TGTGCCAGCAGCTTCTATTTAACACCAACTAATGAAAAACTGTTTTTT; CDR3: CASSFYLTPTNEKLFF
size: -; length: 16; D: -; V: TRBV7-6; J: TRBJ1-1; DNA: TGTGCCAGCAGCTTAGGCCAGGGCAGCTTGAACACTGAAGCTTTCTTT; CDR3: CASSLGQGSLNTEAFF
size: -; length: 16; D: TRBD2; V: TRBV28; J: TRBJ2-1; DNA: TGTGCCAGCAGTTCCCCGGGGGGGCGGACCTCCAATGAGCAGTTCTTC; CDR3: CASSSPGGRTSNEQFF
size: -; length: 15; D: -; V: TRBV27; J: TRBJ1-1; DNA: TGTGCCAGCAGTTTGATGGGGACACGGAACACTGAAGCTTTCTTT; CDR3: CASSLMGTRNTEAFF
size: -; length: 13; D: -; V: TRBV24-1; J: TRBJ2-1; DNA: TGTGCCACCAGTGATATCCTCTACAATGAGCAGTTCTTC; CDR3: CATSDILYNEQFF
size: -; length: 15; D: TRBD1; V: TRBV6-5; J: TRBJ2-2; DNA: TGTGCCAGCATCCAACAGGGGTTGAGGTCCGGGGAGCTGTTTTTT; CDR3: CASIQQGLRSGELFF
size: few; length: 14; D: -; V: TRBV27; J: TRBJ1-1; DNA: TGTGCCAGCAGGATGGGGTCCATGAACACTGAAGCTTTCTTT; CDR3: CASRMGSMNTEAFF
size: -; length: 14; D: -; V: TRBV29-1; J: TRBJ1-1; DNA: TGCAGCGTCCAACCCAGGGGCCGGAACACTGAAGCTTTCTTT; CDR3: CSVQPRGRNTEAFF
size: few; length: 13; D: -; V: TRBV2; J: TRBJ1-1; DNA: TGTGCCAGCATCGGCCTACCTAACACTGAAGCTTTCTTT; CDR3: CASIGLPNTEAFF
size: -; length: 14; D: -; V: TRBV29-1; J: TRBJ2-2; DNA: TGCAGCGTCCGGGGGACAGTTAACACCGGGGAGCTGTTTTTT; CDR3: CSVRGTVNTGELFF
size: -; length: 16; D: TRBD1; V: TRBV30; J: TRBJ1-2; DNA: TGTGCCTGGAGTTCTAGGGACAGTCGGGGGAACTATGGCTACACCTTC; CDR3: CAWSSRDSRGNYGYTF
size: -; length: 15; D: -; V: TRBV11-3; J: TRBJ2-3; DNA: TGTGCCAGCAGCTCACAGGGACTCCGGGGAGATACGCAGTATTTT; CDR3: CASSSQGLRGDTQYF
size: few; length: 11; D: -; V: TRBV3-1/TRBV3-2; J: TRBJ2-7; DNA: TGTGCCAGCAGCCAAGGGAACGAGCAGTACTTC; CDR3: CASSQGNEQYF
size: few; length: 11; D: -; V: TRBV28; J: TRBJ2-7; DNA: TGTGCTTCCTCGAGCTCCTACGAGCAGTACTTC; CDR3: CASSSSYEQYF
size: once; length: 15; D: -; V: TRBV3-1/TRBV3-2; J: TRBJ1-2; DNA: TGTGCCAGCAGCCAGGGGGGAGGGGGAAACTATGGCTACACCTTC; CDR3: CASSQGGGGNYGYTF
size: -; length: 17; D: -; V: TRBV27; J: TRBJ1-6; DNA: TGTGCCAGCAGGCCAACAGGACAGAAATACGGCAATTCACCCCTCCACTTT; CDR3: CASRPTGQKYGNSPLHF
size: -; length: 14; D: -; V: TRBV6-5; J: TRBJ1-4; DNA: TGTGCCAGCAGAGCCGGGACAAGAAATGAAAAACTGTTTTTT; CDR3: CASRAGTRNEKLFF
size: -; length: 13; D: -; V: TRBV19; J: TRBJ2-4; DNA: TGTGCCAGTAGTCCCGCAGGGGCGGGCATTCAGTACTTC; CDR3: CASSPAGAGIQYF
size: -; length: 13; D: -; V: TRBV10-1; J: TRBJ2-2; DNA: TGCGCCAGCAGTGAATCTTTCACCGGGGAGCTGTTTTTT; CDR3: CASSESFTGELFF
size: -; length: 13; D: -; V: TRBV6-2/TRBV6-3; J: TRBJ1-2; DNA: TGTGCCAGCAGTTACTCAGGGAACTATGGCTACACCTTC; CDR3: CASSYSGNYGYTF
size: few; length: 14; D: -; V: TRBV24-1; J: TRBJ2-7; DNA: TGTGCCACCAGTGAGGGGGGACCTTCCTACGAGCAGTACTTC; CDR3: CATSEGGPSYEQYF
size: few; length: 16; D: -; V: TRBV5-1; J: TRBJ1-3; DNA: TGCGCCAGCAGCCCAGGGGCGGCAGGGGCTGGAAACACCATATATTTT; CDR3: CASSPGAAGAGNTIYF
size: -; length: 16; D: TRBD2; V: TRBV18; J: TRBJ2-1; DNA: TGTGCCAGCTCCCTCGCGGGGGGGGACTCCTACAATGAGCAGTTCTTC; CDR3: CASSLAGGDSYNEQFF
size: -; length: 15; D: TRBD1; V: TRBV19; J: TRBJ1-2; DNA: TGTGCCAGTAGTGCTTCGACAGGGACTGGCTATGGCTACACCTTC; CDR3: CASSASTGTGYGYTF
size: -; length: 14; D: -; V: TRBV6-5; J: TRBJ1-3; DNA: TGTGCCAGCAGCGCACAGGGATACGGAAACACCATATATTTT; CDR3: CASSAQGYGNTIYF
size: few; length: 13; D: -; V: TRBV2; J: TRBJ1-1; DNA: TGTGCAACAAGAGGGGAGGGGTGGACTGAAGCTTTCTTT; CDR3: CATRGEGWTEAFF
size: -; length: 14; D: -; V: TRBV6-5; J: TRBJ1-4; DNA: TGTGCCAGCACCTTCGGAACGCGAGGTGAAAAACTGTTTTTT; CDR3: CASTFGTRGEKLFF
size: once; length: 14; D: -; V: TRBV18; J: TRBJ2-7; DNA: TGTGCCAGCTCCTCCAGCAGGGGAATCTACGAGCAGTACTTC; CDR3: CASSSSRGIYEQYF
size: -; length: 14; D: -; V: TRBV6-5; J: TRBJ2-7; DNA: TGTGCCAGCAGTAAGGGATCGGGCTCCTACGAGCAGTACTTC; CDR3: CASSKGSGSYEQYF
size: few; length: 15; D: -; V: TRBV3-1/TRBV3-2; J: TRBJ1-1; DNA: TGTGCCAGCAGCCAACTCGCGACAGGGAACACTGAAGCTTTCTTT; CDR3: CASSQLATGNTEAFF
size: -; length: 15; D: -; V: TRBV15; J: TRBJ1-1; DNA: TGTGCCACCAGCAGGGACCGGGACGGGAACACTGAAGCTTTCTTT; CDR3: CATSRDRDGNTEAFF
size: -; length: 14; D: -; V: TRBV7-6; J: TRBJ2-3; DNA: TGTGCCAGCAGCCCAAGGGCAGCCACAGATACGCAGTATTTT; CDR3: CASSPRAATDTQYF
size: -; length: 15; D: -; V: TRBV4-1; J: TRBJ1-5; DNA: TGCGCCAGCAGCCAAGAACACCCGAGCAATCAGCCCCAGCATTTT; CDR3: CASSQEHPSNQPQHF
size: once; length: 13; D: -; V: TRBV27; J: TRBJ1-1; DNA: TGTGCCAGCAGTTTGACGGTAAACACTGAAGCTTTCTTT; CDR3: CASSLTVNTEAFF